This record concerns one T cell receptor (beta chain) sequence. The sample comes from a study of cytomegalovirus exposure and HLA in healthy donors. Primers: 60 Vbeta forward and 13 Jbeta reverse. Some clones are missing from TCRdb's copy, which holds only in-frame ones; the method was immunoSEQ multiplex PCR. The sample lists about 130,000 clones; roughly three quarters were seen once. CDR3 length equals 12 residues. V was shortened by 8 bases and J by 5 bases, with 12 bases between the two germline ends. Germline V lookup: CDR1 MDHEN, CDR2 SYDVKM. Input material: PBMCs. This sequence joins TRBV28 and TRBJ1-1; a possible D gene is TRBD1 (6 bases). This sequence originates from a man aged 25 to 40 in good health and CMV-seronegative. CDR3 coding DNA: TGTGCCAGCGGGGGCCTCTTGACTGAAGCTTTCTTT. Its protein product is CASGGLLTEAFF. Variable domain in full (rest from reference TRBV28 and TRBJ1-1): DVKVTQSSRYLVKRTGEKVFLECVQDMDHENMFWYRQDPGLGLRLIYFSYDVKMKEKGDIPEGYSVSREKKERFSLILESASTNQTSMYLCASGGLLTEAFFGQGTRLTVV.